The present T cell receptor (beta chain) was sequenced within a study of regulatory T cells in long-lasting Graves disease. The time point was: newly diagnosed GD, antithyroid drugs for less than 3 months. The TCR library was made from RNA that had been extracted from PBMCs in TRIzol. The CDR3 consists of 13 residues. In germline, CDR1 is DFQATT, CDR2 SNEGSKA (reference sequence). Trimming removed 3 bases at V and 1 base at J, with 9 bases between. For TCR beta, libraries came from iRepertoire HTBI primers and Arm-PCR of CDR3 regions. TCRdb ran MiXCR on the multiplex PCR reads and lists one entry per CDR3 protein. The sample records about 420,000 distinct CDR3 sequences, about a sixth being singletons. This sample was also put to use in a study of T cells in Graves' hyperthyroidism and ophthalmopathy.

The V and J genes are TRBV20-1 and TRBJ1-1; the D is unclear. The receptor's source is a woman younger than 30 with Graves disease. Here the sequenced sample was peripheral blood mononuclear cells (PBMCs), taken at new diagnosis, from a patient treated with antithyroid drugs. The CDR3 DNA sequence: TGCAGTGCTAGTGGTCACAAGAACACTGAAGCTTTCTTT. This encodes CSASGHKNTEAFF.